A selection of T cell receptor beta chains follows, all from one sample in a study of cytomegalovirus exposure and HLA in healthy donors. The method was immunoSEQ multiplex PCR; TCRdb's version includes in-frame clones alone and lacks a portion of them. Of about 80,000 clones detected, 70% to 85% appear once; the ten largest clones hold roughly an eighth. The specimen was PBMCs. These receptors all stem from a human donor in good health. Both conserved end residues are part of each CDR3. A D gene is named only where the DNA matches it firmly. For some rows the clone size is stated as once, few or many, or as a class when expanded; others skip it.

>TRBV7-2|-|-|TRBJ1-6
CASSLNRAGGSPLHF
TGTGCCAGCAGCTTAAACAGGGCTGGGGGTTCACCCCTCCACTTT
>TRBV7-2|TRBD1|-|TRBJ1-5
CASRTTGGRNQPQHF
TGTGCCAGCAGAACGACAGGGGGCCGCAATCAGCCCCAGCATTTT
>TRBV10-1|TRBD2|-|TRBJ2-3
CASSSGLAGDTDTQYF
TGCGCCAGCAGCTCGGGACTAGCGGGGGACACAGATACGCAGTATTTT
>TRBV2|-|few|TRBJ2-5
CASTIQETQYF
TGTGCCAGCACTATTCAAGAGACCCAGTACTTC
>TRBV6-5|TRBD1|-|TRBJ1-2
CASSYETGGYGYPF
TGTGCCAGCAGTTACGAGACAGGGGGTTATGGCTACCCCTTC
>TRBV9|TRBD1|-|TRBJ1-2
CASSPRTGYNYGYTF
TGTGCCAGCAGCCCCAGGACAGGGTATAACTATGGCTACACCTTC
>TRBV15|TRBD2|-|TRBJ2-5
CATSRDVAGGEETQYF
TGTGCCACCAGCAGAGATGTAGCGGGGGGCGAAGAGACCCAGTACTTC
>TRBV30|-|once|TRBJ1-2
CALSILSGYTF
TGTGCCCTGTCCATCCTGAGCGGCTACACCTTC
>TRBV5-1|-|once|TRBJ2-3
CASSLAGLDPDTQYF
TGCGCCAGCAGCTTGGCCGGGTTAGATCCGGATACGCAGTATTTT
>TRBV2|-|-|TRBJ2-5
CASSDRGRETQYF
TGTGCCAGCAGTGACAGGGGGAGGGAGACCCAGTACTTC
>TRBV7-9|-|-|TRBJ1-1
CASRRTVNTEAFF
TGTGCCAGCAGGAGGACAGTGAACACTGAAGCTTTCTTT
>TRBV6-5|TRBD1|few|TRBJ1-2
CASSNKRQGNYGYTF
TGTGCCAGCAGTAACAAACGACAGGGGAACTATGGCTACACCTTC
>TRBV2|-|-|TRBJ2-2
CASSDAGGLNTGELFF
TGTGCCAGCAGTGACGCCGGGGGTTTGAACACCGGGGAGCTGTTTTTT
>TRBV6-5|TRBD1|-|TRBJ1-3
CASRQTGAGNTIYF
TGTGCCAGCAGACAAACAGGGGCTGGAAACACCATATATTTT
>TRBV5-1|-|-|TRBJ2-2
CASSLAGNTGELFF
TGCGCCAGCAGCTTGGCCGGGAACACCGGGGAGCTGTTTTTT
>TRBV9|TRBD1|-|TRBJ1-6
CASSEGDRVGSPLHF
TGTGCCAGCAGCGAGGGGGACAGGGTGGGTTCACCCCTCCACTTT
>TRBV7-9|TRBD1|once|TRBJ1-2
CASSLGARDRAGYGYTF
TGTGCCAGCAGCTTGGGGGCCCGCGACAGGGCGGGCTATGGCTACACCTTC
>TRBV25-1|-|few|TRBJ1-1
CASSEYISGNTEAFF
TGTGCCAGCAGTGAATATATCTCAGGGAACACTGAAGCTTTCTTT
>TRBV7-9|-|-|TRBJ1-5
CASTIGGNQPQHF
TGTGCCAGCACCATAGGGGGCAATCAGCCCCAGCATTTT
>TRBV13|TRBD2|-|TRBJ2-5
CASSLLAGKETQYF
TGTGCCAGCAGTCTCTTAGCGGGGAAAGAGACCCAGTACTTC
>TRBV7-2|TRBD1|-|TRBJ1-2
CASSPGGRGYGYTF
TGTGCCAGCAGCCCAGGGGGCCGGGGCTATGGCTACACCTTC
>TRBV29-1|-|few|TRBJ1-1
CSVGSLNTEAFF
TGCAGCGTTGGGAGCTTGAACACTGAAGCTTTCTTT
>TRBV30|TRBD2|-|TRBJ2-3
CAWSVRAGFTDTQYF
TGTGCCTGGAGTGTACGAGCGGGGTTCACAGATACGCAGTATTTT
>TRBV2|TRBD2|-|TRBJ2-5
CASSEALGGGSQYF
TGTGCCAGCAGTGAAGCCCTCGGGGGGGGGTCCCAGTACTTC
>TRBV5-1|-|few|TRBJ1-1
CASSPVEAVEAFF
TGCGCCAGCAGCCCCGTTGAAGCGGTTGAAGCTTTCTTT
>TRBV2|-|once|TRBJ2-4
CASSEAAPFQYF
TGTGCCAGCAGTGAAGCGGCCCCCTTTCAGTACTTC
>TRBV29-1|-|few|TRBJ2-2
CSVAVYAANTGELFF
TGCAGCGTTGCGGTCTATGCCGCGAACACCGGGGAGCTGTTTTTT
>TRBV29-1|TRBD1|-|TRBJ1-1
CSVEDGGRGANTEAFF
TGCAGCGTTGAAGATGGAGGCAGGGGGGCGAACACTGAAGCTTTCTTT
>TRBV30|-|-|TRBJ1-2
CAWRRGGMGYTF
TGTGCCTGGAGAAGGGGGGGGATGGGCTACACCTTC
>TRBV19|TRBD1|-|TRBJ2-7
CASSSPGTGYEQYF
TGTGCCAGTAGTTCCCCCGGGACAGGCTACGAGCAGTACTTC
>TRBV5-1|-|-|TRBJ1-4
CASSLGRQSATNEKLFF
TGCGCCAGCAGCTTGGGACGACAGTCTGCAACTAATGAAAAACTGTTTTTT
>TRBV5-1|-|-|TRBJ2-7
CASSLAGLLDEQYF
TGCGCCAGCAGCTTGGCCGGACTCCTCGACGAGCAGTACTTC
>TRBV18|-|few|TRBJ1-3
CASSQTGHQGGTIYF
TGTGCCAGCTCGCAAACGGGACATCAGGGTGGCACCATATATTTT
>TRBV25-1|-|-|TRBJ2-7
CASSDQVAGEQYF
TGTGCCAGCAGTGATCAGGTGGCAGGCGAGCAGTACTTC
>TRBV4-3|-|-|TRBJ1-6
CASSQETGVSGSPLHF
TGCGCCAGCAGCCAAGAGACCGGGGTTTCGGGTTCACCCCTCCACTTT
>TRBV29-1|-|-|TRBJ1-4
CSAMGQGDEKLFF
TGCAGCGCTATGGGACAAGGGGATGAAAAACTGTTTTTT
>TRBV6-6|-|-|TRBJ1-2
CASSYDNSNYGYTF
TGTGCCAGCAGTTACGACAACTCTAACTATGGCTACACCTTC
>TRBV6-5|-|-|TRBJ2-5
CASSYRPGRGSGQYF
TGTGCCAGCAGTTACCGGCCGGGTAGAGGGTCGGGCCAGTACTTC
>TRBV30|-|-|TRBJ1-2
CAWSKITGNYGYTF
TGTGCCTGGTCCAAGATCACAGGGAACTATGGCTACACCTTC
>TRBV7-8|-|-|TRBJ2-7
CASSLVVQEGSYEQYF
TGTGCCAGCAGCTTAGTCGTCCAGGAAGGATCCTACGAGCAGTACTTC
>TRBV5-1|TRBD1|-|TRBJ2-1
CASSLTGTGRGYEQFF
TGCGCCAGCAGCTTGACCGGGACAGGGAGGGGCTATGAGCAGTTCTTC
>TRBV5-1|TRBD2|-|TRBJ2-5
CASSDGSGGETQYF
TGCGCCAGCAGCGACGGTAGCGGGGGAGAGACCCAGTACTTC
>TRBV7-2|TRBD1|-|TRBJ2-7
CASSLAWDSYEQYF
TGTGCCAGCAGCTTAGCGTGGGACAGTTACGAGCAGTACTTC
>TRBV9|-|once|TRBJ2-7
CASSVAGDYEQYF
TGTGCCAGCAGCGTAGCAGGGGACTACGAGCAGTACTTC
>TRBV5-1|TRBD1|-|TRBJ1-1
CASSQRDRNTEAFF
TGCGCCAGCAGCCAAAGGGACAGGAACACTGAAGCTTTCTTT
>TRBV6-1|-|-|TRBJ1-5
CASSEWAGGFGNQPQHF
TGTGCCAGCAGTGAATGGGCCGGTGGTTTCGGCAATCAGCCCCAGCATTTT
>TRBV7-2|-|few|TRBJ2-7
CASSPEYLRSYEQYF
TGTGCCAGCAGCCCGGAGTACCTTCGCTCCTACGAGCAGTACTTC